One and the same sample provided the 8 T cell receptor beta chains below, sequenced in a study of cytomegalovirus exposure and HLA in healthy donors. The PCR ran on 60 Vbeta and 13 Jbeta primers. Some clones are missing from TCRdb's copy, which holds only in-frame ones; the method was immunoSEQ multiplex PCR. The table shows 150,000 or so clones, with about two thirds occurring only once. Sequenced: PBMCs. These receptors all come from an older woman in good health and CMV-seropositive.

The chain uses TRBV27 and TRBJ1-1, with D perhaps matching TRBD1 (5 bases). Trimming stripped 5 bases from V and 1 base from J, with 17 bases between. The germline gives CDR1 MNHEY, CDR2 SMNVEV (reference sequence). There are 16 residues in the CDR3. The CDR3 here is CASSPVSNRRNTEAFF. The CDR3 DNA follows: TGTGCCAGCAGTCCCGTCTCCAACAGGCGGAACACTGAAGCTTTCTTT.

This sequence joins TRBV4-1 and TRBJ1-4; 11 bases match TRBD1. The CDR3 loop spans 15 amino acids. Per the germline V gene, CDR1 is MGHRA and CDR2 is YSYEKL. The trim removed 0 bases at V and 8 bases at J, leaving 2 bases unmatched. CDR3 protein: CASSQDGTGGEKLFF. The DNA for the CDR3 is TGCGCCAGCAGCCAAGATGGGACAGGGGGAGAAAAACTGTTTTTT.

The V and J genes are TRBV10-3 and TRBJ2-1, with D possibly TRBD1 on 5 matching bases. Trimming took off 5 bases at V and 12 bases at J, with 14 bases between the two ends. This CDR3 has 12 amino acids. Germline loops: CDR1 ENHRY, CDR2 SYGVKD. CDR3 residues: CAISSGLSLQFF. The CDR3 DNA is TGTGCCATCAGTTCAGGGTTGAGCCTGCAGTTCTTC.

The chain couples TRBV28 to TRBJ2-1; D may be TRBD2 (5 bases). Germline lookup yields CDR1 MDHEN and CDR2 SYDVKM. This CDR3 region has 12 residues. With 2 bases removed from V and 7 bases from J, the gap between germline ends came to 6 bases. The CDR3 DNA is TGTGCCAGCAGTTTAAGGGAGAATGAGCAGTTCTTC. The encoded protein is CASSLRENEQFF. Complete variable domain (other parts from reference TRBV28 and TRBJ2-1): DVKVTQSSRYLVKRTGEKVFLECVQDMDHENMFWYRQDPGLGLRLIYFSYDVKMKEKGDIPEGYSVSREKKERFSLILESASTNQTSMYLCASSLRENEQFFGPGTRLTVL.

The V call is TRBV6-5, the J call TRBJ1-1, with D perhaps matching TRBD1 (6 bases). CDR1 is MNHEY, CDR2 SVGAGI, per germline. This CDR3 region has 15 residues. Deletions cut 5 bases from V and 10 bases from J, with 23 bases between. The CDR3 region has the DNA TGTGCCAGCAGTCAGCTCTCCGGGACATTACTAGGAGCTTTCTTT. Its protein is CASSQLSGTLLGAFF.

The V gene is TRBV19, the J gene TRBJ2-7; weak D call: TRBD1 (7 bases). V was shortened by 10 bases and J by 1 base, with 11 bases between the two germline ends. CDR1 is LNHDA and CDR2 is SQIVND in the germline V gene (reference sequence). The CDR3 consists of 12 residues. CDR3 loop: CATGGQSYEQYF. In DNA, the CDR3 is TGTGCCACCGGGGGACAGTCCTACGAGCAGTACTTC.

The V call is TRBV5-4, the J call TRBJ2-3, with D hard to call. The V gene lost 3 bases and the J gene lost 0 bases, with 11 bases spanning the gap. This CDR3 comprises 15 residues. CDR1 and CDR2 from the germline V gene are SGHNT and YYREEE (reference sequence). The CDR3 reads CASSSTTTSTDTQYF. The CDR3 DNA reads TGTGCCAGCAGCTCCACTACCACTAGCACAGATACGCAGTATTTT. Filled out from reference TRBV5-4 and TRBJ2-3, the complete variable domain reads ETGVTQSPTHLIKTRGQQVTLRCSSQSGHNTVSWYQQALGQGPQFIFQYYREEENGRGNFPPRFSGLQFPNYSSELNVNALELDDSALYLCASSSTTTSTDTQYFGPGTRLTVL.

The chain links TRBV5-1 to TRBJ1-1; a weak D match, TRBD1 (6 bases). Between the trimmed V and J ends, which lost 4 bases and 6 bases, there was a span of 13 bases. The CDR3 has 13 amino acids. From germline, CDR1 is SGHRS and CDR2 YFSETQ. The CDR3 coding sequence is TGCGCCAGCAGCCCCGGGACAAGACCTGAAGCTTTCTTT. Translated: CASSPGTRPEAFF.